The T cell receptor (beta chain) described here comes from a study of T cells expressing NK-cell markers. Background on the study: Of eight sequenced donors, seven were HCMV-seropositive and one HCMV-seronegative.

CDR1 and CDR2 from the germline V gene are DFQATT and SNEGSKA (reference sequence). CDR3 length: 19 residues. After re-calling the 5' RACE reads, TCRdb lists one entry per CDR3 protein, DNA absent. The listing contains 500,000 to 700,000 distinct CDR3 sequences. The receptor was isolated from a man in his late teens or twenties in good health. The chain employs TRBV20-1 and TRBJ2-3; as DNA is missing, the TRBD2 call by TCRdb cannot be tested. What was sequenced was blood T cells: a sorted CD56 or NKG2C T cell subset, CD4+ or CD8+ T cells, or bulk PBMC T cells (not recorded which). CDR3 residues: CSARSTGTSGSMLTDTQYF.